The present entry profiles one T cell receptor beta chain with its context. Antigen: not known. The data originate from a study of T cell clonotyping in hematopoietic cell transplantation. In the study overall: Recipients' pretransplant samples followed cytoreduction.

Time point specified: recipient sample about 28 days before transplant, after cytoreduction. Blood collection times were about day -28 and days 30, 100, 180 posttransplant. Clones were read by immunoSEQ multiplex PCR, and TCRdb kept only the in-frame ones, dropping some. The sample consists of about 10,000 clones, 80% to 90% of them appearing once. Overall study findings and caveats: Recipient TCR diversity dropped after transplant; expanded clonotypes rose from day 30 to 180. Broader posttransplant TCR repertoire diversity was predicted by graft donor and pretransplant recipient Inverse Simpson Index values.

The germline CDR1 and CDR2 sequences are MNHNS and SASEGT. The V and J ends lost 7 bases and 0 bases respectively, with 10 bases between them. The CDR3 consists of 14 residues. Sequencing used peripheral blood mononuclear cells, obtained before stem cell transplant. V gene TRBV6-1 combines with J gene TRBJ2-1; D may be TRBD1 or TRBD2 (6 bases each). This clonotype was sampled from a woman aged 50 to 60 with chronic myeloid leukemia. Some clones in this sample may be carry-over from other donors' samples. This CDR3 is CASTRGPSYNEQFF. In nucleotides, the CDR3 is TGTGCCAGCACCCGGGGGCCCTCCTACAATGAGCAGTTCTTC.